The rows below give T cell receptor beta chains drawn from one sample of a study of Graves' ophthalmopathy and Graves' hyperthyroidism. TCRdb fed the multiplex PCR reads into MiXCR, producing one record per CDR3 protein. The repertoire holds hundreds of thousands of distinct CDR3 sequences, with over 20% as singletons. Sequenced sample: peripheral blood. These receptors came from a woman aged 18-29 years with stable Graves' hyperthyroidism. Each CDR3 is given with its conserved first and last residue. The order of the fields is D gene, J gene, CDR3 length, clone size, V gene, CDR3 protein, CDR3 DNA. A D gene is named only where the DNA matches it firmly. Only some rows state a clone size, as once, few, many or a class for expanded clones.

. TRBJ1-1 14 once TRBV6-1 CASQDIRMNTEAFF TGTGCCAGTCAGGACATCAGGATGAACACTGAAGCTTTCTTT
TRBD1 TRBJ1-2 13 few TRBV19 CASDPGQGNGYTF TGTGCCAGTGACCCGGGACAGGGGAATGGCTACACCTTC
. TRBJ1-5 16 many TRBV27 CASSLFGVYSNQPQHF TGTGCCAGCAGTTTATTCGGAGTTTATAGCAATCAGCCCCAGCATTTT
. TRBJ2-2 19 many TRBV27 CASRPKAGGGPTDTGELFF TGTGCCAGCAGGCCAAAGGCCGGGGGAGGACCCACAGACACCGGGGAGCTGTTTTTT
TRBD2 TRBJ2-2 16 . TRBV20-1 CSARVPLAGGVGELFF TGCAGTGCTAGAGTACCACTAGCGGGAGGAGTCGGGGAGCTGTTTTTT
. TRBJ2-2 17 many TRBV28 CASSPRSGRLNTGELFF TGTGCCAGCAGTCCCCGCTCGGGACGGTTGAACACCGGGGAGCTGTTTTTT
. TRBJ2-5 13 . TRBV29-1 CSVEAGVRETQYF TGCAGCGTTGAAGCTGGGGTGAGGGAGACCCAGTACTTC
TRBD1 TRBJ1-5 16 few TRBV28 CASSFRGGYSNQPQHF TGTGCCAGCAGTTTTCGAGGGGGCTATAGCAATCAGCCCCAGCATTTT
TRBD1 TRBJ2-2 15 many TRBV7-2 CASSTPGQGTGELFF TGTGCCAGCAGCACCCCTGGACAGGGCACCGGGGAGCTGTTTTTT
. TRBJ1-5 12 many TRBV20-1 CSARTGNQPQHF TGCAGTGCTAGGACAGGAAATCAGCCCCAGCATTTT
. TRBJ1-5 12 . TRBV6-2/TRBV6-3 CASSFMGQPQHF TGTGCCAGCAGTTTCATGGGACAGCCCCAGCATTTT
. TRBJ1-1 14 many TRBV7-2 CASSPVGGNTEAFF TGTGCCAGCAGCCCGGTGGGAGGGAACACTGAAGCTTTCTTT
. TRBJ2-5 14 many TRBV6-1 CASRGLGRQETQYF TGTGCCAGCAGGGGCTTGGGCAGACAAGAGACCCAGTACTTC
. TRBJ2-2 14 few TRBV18 CASSPPREAGELFF TGTGCCAGCTCACCACCCAGGGAAGCCGGGGAGCTGTTTTTT
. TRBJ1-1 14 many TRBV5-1 CASSLVEGSGEAFF TGCGCCAGCAGCTTGGTCGAAGGGTCGGGTGAAGCTTTCTTT
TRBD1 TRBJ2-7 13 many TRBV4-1 CASSHRTGGEQYF TGCGCCAGCAGCCACCGGACAGGGGGCGAGCAGTACTTC
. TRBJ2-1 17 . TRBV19 CASSMARVRTSYNEQFF TGTGCCAGTAGTATGGCTCGAGTCCGGACCTCCTACAATGAGCAGTTCTTC
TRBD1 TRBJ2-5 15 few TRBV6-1 CASSKRQGQQETQYF TGTGCCAGCAGTAAAAGACAGGGTCAGCAAGAGACCCAGTACTTC
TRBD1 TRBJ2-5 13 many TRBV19 CASRRQGGETQYF TGTGCCAGTCGCCGACAGGGGGGAGAGACCCAGTACTTC
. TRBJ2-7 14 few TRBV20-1 CSARVPETSYEQCF TGCAGTGCTAGAGTTCCGGAGACCTCCTACGAGCAGTGCTTC
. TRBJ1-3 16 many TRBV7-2 CAGSLSLVGAGNTIYF TGTGCCGGCAGCTTATCCCTAGTGGGGGCTGGAAACACCATATATTTT
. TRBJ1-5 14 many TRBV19 CASSHGRVNQPQHF TGTGCCAGTAGCCACGGACGGGTTAATCAGCCCCAGCATTTT
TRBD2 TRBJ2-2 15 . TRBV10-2 CASRVAGTNTGGLFF TGCGCCAGCAGGGTAGCGGGTACGAACACCGGGGGGCTGTTTTTT
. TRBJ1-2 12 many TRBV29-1 CSVEVVRGSYTF TGCAGCGTTGAAGTTGTAAGGGGAAGCTACACCTTC
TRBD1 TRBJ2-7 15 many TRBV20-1 CSATIPGTGRYEQYF TGCAGTGCTACCATCCCCGGGACAGGGCGATACGAGCAGTACTTC
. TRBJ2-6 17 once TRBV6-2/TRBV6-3 CASSYSDSRSGANVLTF TGTGCCAGCAGTTACTCGGACAGCCGCTCTGGGGCCAACGTCCTGACTTTC
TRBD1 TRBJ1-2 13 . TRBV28 CASRVRGYYGYTF TGTGCCAGCAGGGTCAGGGGGTACTATGGCTACACCTTC
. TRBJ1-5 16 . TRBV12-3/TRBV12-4 CASSLSPGASNQPQHF TGTGCCAGCAGTTTAAGTCCAGGAGCTAGCAATCAGCCCCAGCATTTT
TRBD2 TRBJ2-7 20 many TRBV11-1 CASSLATPRFLAGGLGEQYF TGTGCCAGCAGCTTAGCGACCCCCAGATTTCTAGCGGGAGGGTTAGGCGAGCAGTACTTC
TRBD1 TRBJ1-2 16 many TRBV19 CASRKTAETGRNGYTF TGTGCCAGTAGGAAAACCGCAGAGACAGGGCGTAATGGCTACACCTTC
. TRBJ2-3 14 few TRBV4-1 CASSPLVGVDTQYF TGCGCCAGCAGCCCCCTCGTAGGGGTGGATACGCAGTATTTT